One T cell receptor beta chain is described in this entry. The CDR3 runs to 15 residues. Trimming took 5 bases from V and 6 from J, leaving 17 bases between them. CDR1 MDHEN and CDR2 SYDVKM come from the germline V gene. The data originate from a study of blood T cell repertoires in COVID-19. Authors' data handling: Amplification of reference gene primers provided the estimated nucleated cell counts. Here immunoSEQ multiplex PCR was the method, and the copy in TCRdb shows in-frame clones only, minus some. The V and J calls and clone size are taken from that table; D and trimming were inferred from the DNA. The table records about 190,000 clones, 80% to 90% of them present only once.

The TCR sequence derives from a young man with acute or convalescent COVID-19. The J gene is TRBJ2-4, the V gene TRBV28; D may be TRBD2 (6 bases). Material for sequencing was peripheral blood. The DNA of the CDR3 is TGTGCCAGCAGTATTCCCCTGGGACTCATAAACATTCAGTACTTC. This translates into CASSIPLGLINIQYF. Supplemented by reference TRBV28 and TRBJ2-4, the full variable domain reads DVKVTQSSRYLVKRTGEKVFLECVQDMDHENMFWYRQDPGLGLRLIYFSYDVKMKEKGDIPEGYSVSREKKERFSLILESASTNQTSMYLCASSIPLGLINIQYFGAGTRLSVL.